A selection of T cell receptor beta chains follows, all from one sample in a study of Ad26.COV2.S vaccination and SARS-CoV-2 variants. Profiling relied on immunoSEQ multiplex PCR, and the TCRdb table lists in-frame clones only, not all of them. The table has some 480,000 clones, approximately 88% seen once. The sample consisted of peripheral blood, taken in a trial of Ad26.COV2.S vaccine versus placebo. Every receptor here comes from a person aged 18 to 65 who received the Ad26.COV2.S COVID-19 vaccine or a placebo. Each CDR3 is given with its conserved first and last residue. The order of the fields is CDR3 DNA, CDR3 protein, D gene, V gene, J gene. The D gene is left open where the match is weak.

cdr3_nt: TGTGCCAGTTTTGGACAGGGATATGGTGGCTACACCTTC; cdr3_aa: CASFGQGYGGYTF; d_call: TRBD1; v_call: TRBV19; j_call: TRBJ1-2
cdr3_nt: TGTGCCAGCAGTGGGCGGGCGGACACTGAAGCTTTCTTT; cdr3_aa: CASSGRADTEAFF; d_call: .; v_call: TRBV28; j_call: TRBJ1-1
cdr3_nt: TGTGCCAGCAGAAGGACAGAATTGTATAATTCACCCCTCCACTTT; cdr3_aa: CASRRTELYNSPLHF; d_call: .; v_call: TRBV27; j_call: TRBJ1-6
cdr3_nt: TGTGCCAGCAGTCCCCAGATCCCCGGAAGCCCCTACGACTACGAGCAGTACTTC; cdr3_aa: CASSPQIPGSPYDYEQYF; d_call: .; v_call: TRBV27; j_call: TRBJ2-7
cdr3_nt: TGTGCCAGCAGTTCAACAGGGGGAAACATTCAGTACTTC; cdr3_aa: CASSSTGGNIQYF; d_call: TRBD1; v_call: TRBV12-3/TRBV12-4; j_call: TRBJ2-4
cdr3_nt: TGTGCCAGCAGCCCCTTGGGACAGCCCTATGGCTACACCTTC; cdr3_aa: CASSPLGQPYGYTF; d_call: TRBD1; v_call: TRBV6-5; j_call: TRBJ1-2
cdr3_nt: TGCAGCATCCGCGGTGGCGGCGCGGACACTGAAGCTTTCTTT; cdr3_aa: CSIRGGGADTEAFF; d_call: .; v_call: TRBV29-1; j_call: TRBJ1-1
cdr3_nt: TGTGCCAGCAGCATCTTGGGAGGAAATTCACCCCTCCACTTT; cdr3_aa: CASSILGGNSPLHF; d_call: .; v_call: TRBV7-2; j_call: TRBJ1-6
cdr3_nt: TGCGCCAGCAGCCGAGGGACAGATACGCAGTATTTT; cdr3_aa: CASSRGTDTQYF; d_call: .; v_call: TRBV5-1; j_call: TRBJ2-3
cdr3_nt: TGTGCCAGCAGTTTAATAGGGCCGATCTACGAGCAGTACTTC; cdr3_aa: CASSLIGPIYEQYF; d_call: .; v_call: TRBV27; j_call: TRBJ2-7
cdr3_nt: TGTGCCAGCAGTCCTACCGTTGGGGCTGGGAATCAGCCCCAGCATTTT; cdr3_aa: CASSPTVGAGNQPQHF; d_call: .; v_call: TRBV28; j_call: TRBJ1-5
cdr3_nt: TGTGCCAGCACCTCAGGGGCCGCGGGCAATCAGCCCCAGCATTTT; cdr3_aa: CASTSGAAGNQPQHF; d_call: .; v_call: TRBV28; j_call: TRBJ1-5
cdr3_nt: TGTGCCAGTAAGGAGCGGGGGCACCAAGGAGGGGCCAACGTCCTGACTTTC; cdr3_aa: CASKERGHQGGANVLTF; d_call: TRBD2; v_call: TRBV19; j_call: TRBJ2-6
cdr3_nt: TGTGCCAGTAGACCTTGGGGGGGGAGCTCCTACAATGAGCAGTTCTTC; cdr3_aa: CASRPWGGSSYNEQFF; d_call: TRBD2; v_call: TRBV19; j_call: TRBJ2-1
cdr3_nt: TGTGCCAGCAGCTTAGGGCCGGGGACCGATGAAAAACTGTTTTTT; cdr3_aa: CASSLGPGTDEKLFF; d_call: .; v_call: TRBV7-2; j_call: TRBJ1-4